The rows below give T cell receptor beta chains drawn from one sample of a study of CD8+ T cells in alopecia areata. Profiled with immunoSEQ multiplex PCR; TCRdb holds only in-frame clones, not every one. Here the sample spans approximately 120,000 clones, over 60% being singletons. Sequencing used CD4+ T cells sorted from blood, obtained at week 4, from a patient treated with tofacitinib. Receptor source: a human donor with alopecia areata. The CDR3 runs from the conserved cysteine through the conserved F or W. A D gene is named only where the DNA matches it firmly. Only some rows state a clone size, as once, few, many or a class for expanded clones.

V,D,size,length,J,CDR3,DNA
TRBV7-2,TRBD1,NA,14,TRBJ2-7,CASSPGTGSYEQYF,TGTGCCAGCAGCCCCGGGACAGGGTCCTACGAGCAGTACTTC
TRBV5-1,NA,few,15,TRBJ2-2,CASSLDTKLTGELFF,TGCGCCAGCAGCTTGGATACCAAACTCACCGGGGAGCTGTTTTTT
TRBV5-1,NA,few,13,TRBJ1-5,CASSLGGYQPQHF,TGCGCCAGCAGCTTGGGGGGATATCAGCCCCAGCATTTT
TRBV19,TRBD2,NA,14,TRBJ2-5,CASSLLAEQETQYF,TGTGCCAGTAGCTTACTAGCGGAACAAGAGACCCAGTACTTC
TRBV18,NA,NA,16,TRBJ1-6,CASSPPGGGYESPLHF,TGTGCCAGCTCACCCCCCGGCGGGGGCTACGAGTCACCCCTCCACTTT
TRBV30,NA,NA,13,TRBJ1-5,CAWSGEANQPQHF,TGTGCCTGGAGCGGGGAGGCAAATCAGCCCCAGCATTTT
TRBV19,TRBD1,NA,15,TRBJ1-2,CASSTPQGAKNGYTF,TGTGCCAGTAGTACCCCGCAGGGGGCAAAAAATGGCTACACCTTC
TRBV30,TRBD2,NA,14,TRBJ2-2,CAWSTSGGTGELFF,TGTGCCTGGAGTACGTCGGGGGGCACCGGGGAGCTGTTTTTT
TRBV18,NA,NA,16,TRBJ2-1,CASSAVSDVLYNEQFF,TGTGCCAGCTCAGCCGTCTCGGACGTCCTTTACAATGAGCAGTTCTTC
TRBV6-6,TRBD1,few,16,TRBJ1-5,CASSSGQGAGNQPQHF,TGTGCCAGCAGCTCCGGACAGGGGGCAGGCAATCAGCCCCAGCATTTT
TRBV15,NA,once,13,TRBJ2-4,CATSRGVGNIQYF,TGTGCCACCAGCAGAGGGGTTGGAAACATTCAGTACTTC
TRBV19,TRBD2,NA,17,TRBJ2-1,CASSMNPGTSGAYEQFF,TGTGCCAGTAGTATGAATCCGGGGACTAGCGGGGCCTATGAGCAGTTCTTC
TRBV5-1,NA,NA,14,TRBJ1-6,CASSLGQGGGPLHF,TGCGCCAGCAGCTTAGGGCAGGGCGGGGGCCCCCTCCACTTT
TRBV29-1,TRBD2,once,16,TRBJ2-5,CSVAGLAGGLQETQYF,TGCAGCGTTGCGGGCTTAGCGGGGGGGCTGCAAGAGACCCAGTACTTC
TRBV2,TRBD2,NA,17,TRBJ2-1,CASSPDWGGSQYNEQFF,TGTGCCAGCAGTCCTGACTGGGGCGGGAGTCAATACAATGAGCAGTTCTTC
TRBV28,NA,few,12,TRBJ2-7,CATRPPSYEQYF,TGTGCCACGCGACCCCCCTCTTACGAGCAGTACTTC
TRBV29-1,NA,NA,13,TRBJ2-4,CSVEIASVNIQYF,TGCAGCGTTGAGATAGCTTCCGTAAACATTCAGTACTTC
TRBV5-1,NA,NA,15,TRBJ2-7,CASRYDTTRPYEQYF,TGCGCCAGCAGATATGACACAACGCGTCCCTACGAGCAGTACTTC
TRBV21-1,NA,NA,15,TRBJ1-2,CASSTCRDWNYGYTF,TGTGCCAGCAGCACTTGCAGGGATTGGAACTATGGCTACACCTTC
TRBV7-6,NA,NA,13,TRBJ1-5,CASSLRGNQPQHF,TGTGCCAGCAGCTTACGCGGTAACCAGCCCCAGCATTTT
TRBV7-3,NA,few,12,TRBJ2-3,CASSQSTDTQYF,TGTGCCAGCAGCCAAAGCACAGATACGCAGTATTTT
TRBV5-1,TRBD1,NA,14,TRBJ1-5,CASRPGTGGQPQHF,TGCGCCAGCAGGCCCGGGACAGGAGGACAGCCCCAGCATTTT
TRBV6-1,NA,NA,14,TRBJ1-6,CASSPERANSPLHF,TGTGCCAGCAGTCCTGAGAGAGCCAATTCACCCCTCCACTTT
TRBV4-2,TRBD2,NA,19,TRBJ2-7,CASSQDGPGLAGGTYEQYF,TGTGCCAGCAGCCAAGATGGCCCGGGACTAGCGGGAGGGACCTACGAGCAGTACTTC
TRBV28,NA,NA,17,TRBJ1-2,CASSWPSGHSSDYGYTF,TGTGCCAGCAGTTGGCCGTCGGGACATTCGAGCGACTATGGCTACACCTTC
TRBV15,NA,NA,13,TRBJ2-1,CATSRDTYNEQFF,TGTGCCACCAGCAGGGACACATACAATGAGCAGTTCTTC
TRBV6-5,NA,NA,15,TRBJ1-4,CASSYSGPYDEKLFF,TGTGCCAGCAGTTACTCAGGGCCCTACGATGAAAAACTGTTTTTT
TRBV14,NA,NA,14,TRBJ2-2,CASSQDWDTGELFF,TGTGCCAGCAGCCAAGATTGGGACACCGGGGAGCTGTTTTTT
TRBV29-1,TRBD1,few,13,TRBJ1-1,CSADRGRATEAFF,TGCAGCGCCGACAGGGGGCGGGCCACTGAAGCTTTCTTT
TRBV5-6,NA,NA,15,TRBJ2-1,CASSLVGGSYNEQFF,TGTGCCAGCAGCTTGGTGGGGGGCTCCTACAATGAGCAGTTCTTC
TRBV30,NA,NA,15,TRBJ1-5,CAWSERQGGNQPQHF,TGTGCCTGGAGTGAACGCCAGGGAGGCAATCAGCCCCAGCATTTT
TRBV11-2,NA,NA,15,TRBJ2-3,CASSLLAASTDTQYF,TGTGCCAGCAGCTTGCTAGCCGCTAGCACAGATACGCAGTATTTT